Below, 11 T cell receptor beta chains from the same sample are listed, as sequenced in a study of metastatic and nonmetastatic thyroid tumors (dated by TCRdb to 2020 to 2022). The library relied on PCR. For sequencing, an Illumina HiSeq 4000 was employed. Through fastp at Q25 and MiXCR, TCRdb rebuilt clones from the public reads, retaining in-frame beta chains. This sample comprises tens of thousands of clones, roughly 18% of them detected only once. About 2.9% of the sample is in the top ten clones. None of the patients had been given any treatment before thyroid surgery. The sequenced sample was adjacent normal tissue. The receptors were sampled from a male donor with papillary thyroid cancer or a benign thyroid nodule (not recorded which). Some clones in this sample may be carry-over from other donors' samples.

This clone was counted many times. The chain is built from TRBV18 and TRBJ1-4, with TRBD1 as a possible D gene (6 bases). The CDR3 spans 16 residues. CDR1 KGHSH and CDR2 LQKENI come from the germline V gene. V was clipped by 3 bases and J by 0 bases, with 11 bases between them. This CDR3 is CASSPRQASTNEKLFF. The CDR3, as DNA: TGTGCCAGCTCACCCCGACAGGCATCAACTAATGAAAAACTGTTTTTT.

This clone has only a few counts. The chain carries TRBV24-1 and TRBJ2-5, with D possibly matching TRBD1 (5 bases). V lost 7 bases and J 5 bases, leaving 13 bases between the germline ends. Germline V gene data show CDR1 as KGHDR and CDR2 as SFDVKD. The CDR3 contains 13 residues. This CDR3 is CATRGHPGETQYF. The CDR3 bases are TGTGCCACCAGAGGACATCCGGGTGAGACCCAGTACTTC.

V is TRBV28 and J is TRBJ1-4; D is undetermined. The CDR3 runs 17 residues. The germline V and J ends were trimmed by 3 bases and 0 bases, with 14 bases remaining between them. Germline values: CDR1 MDHEN, CDR2 SYDVKM. CDR3 residues: CASSLAGYLSTNEKLFF. The CDR3 nucleotides are TGTGCCAGCAGTTTGGCTGGGTACTTGTCAACTAATGAAAAACTGTTTTTT. Full variable domain (remainder filled in from reference TRBV28 and TRBJ1-4): DVKVTQSSRYLVKRTGEKVFLECVQDMDHENMFWYRQDPGLGLRLIYFSYDVKMKEKGDIPEGYSVSREKKERFSLILESASTNQTSMYLCASSLAGYLSTNEKLFFGSGTQLSVL.

This clone is medium-sized (0.01 to 0.1%). V gene TRBV6-5 combines with J gene TRBJ1-2; D is perhaps TRBD1 (6 bases). The CDR3 consists of 13 residues. The germline V gene has CDR1 MNHEY and CDR2 SVGAGI. V was cut by 1 base and J by 8 bases, with 11 bases left in between. This CDR3 reads CASSYWGPGGYTF. CDR3 in DNA: TGTGCCAGCAGTTACTGGGGGCCGGGCGGCTACACCTTC.

This clone was observed a few times. Likely a read error: the CDR3 ends without its conserved phenylalanine or tryptophan. The CDR3 here is CASSLGPGRSYGYTL. The CDR3 DNA reads as TGCGCCAGCAGCTTGGGTCCAGGTCGGAGCTATGGCTACACCCTC. The chain uses TRBV5-1 and TRBJ1-2; D is undetermined. The CDR3 spans 15 residues. V lost 0 bases and J lost 4, with 13 bases in between. The germline V gene has CDR1 SGHRS and CDR2 YFSETQ.

This clone was seen many times. The chain links TRBV18 to TRBJ2-7; 10 nucleotides match TRBD1. Germline V gene lookup returns CDR1 KGHSH and CDR2 LQKENI. The CDR3 consists of 13 residues. V shed 5 bases and J 6 bases; nucleotides not matched to a gene: 4. Here the CDR3 reads CASSGTGVGEQYF. The CDR3 DNA follows: TGTGCCAGCTCAGGGACAGGGGTCGGCGAGCAGTACTTC.

Turning to this clone: The junction shows a germline mismatch at one end, possibly a read error. The chain uses TRBV7-8 and TRBJ1-4; 7 nucleotides line up with TRBD1. Germline CDR1 and CDR2: SGHVS and FQNEAQ. This CDR3 comprises 15 residues. CDR3 sequence: CASSLEGQWAEKPFF. Written as DNA, the CDR3 is TGTGCCAGCAGCTTAGAGGGACAGTGGGCCGAAAAACCGTTTTTT.

The table lists this clone with a few counts. V usage is TRBV6-2 or TRBV6-3 and J usage is TRBJ1-1, with a weak D call TRBD1 (6 bases). The CDR3 sequence is 16 residues long. The germline V gene encodes CDR1 MNHEY and CDR2 SVGEGT. V was trimmed by 7 bases and J by 5 bases, leaving 23 bases between them. The CDR3 DNA reads TGTGCCAGCACCCCCTCCTTCAGAGGGGGGGGGACTGAAGCTTTCTTT. Amino acids: CASTPSFRGGGTEAFF.

This clone was seen many times. The chain is built from TRBV5-1 and TRBJ1-1; TRBD1 is a possible D gene (5 bases). This CDR3 contains 15 residues. The germline V and J ends were trimmed by 4 bases and 0 bases, with 13 bases remaining between them. Per germline, CDR1 SGHRS and CDR2 YFSETQ. In DNA, the CDR3 is TGCGCCAGCAGCCCAGGACACGAGCTGAACACTGAAGCTTTCTTT. It encodes CASSPGHELNTEAFF.

In this sample, this clone turned up many times. A much larger clone sits a single nucleotide away, making a read error possible. J is TRBJ2-1 and V is TRBV20-1; D might be TRBD1 (5 bases). Germline CDR1 and CDR2: DFQATT and SNEGSKA (reference sequence). V lost 0 bases and J 6 bases, leaving 15 bases between the germline ends. The CDR3 spans 15 residues. CDR3 coding DNA: TGCAGTGCTAGAGATTCGATGCAGGGTGGCAATGAGCAGTTCTTC. This gives the protein CSARDSMQGGNEQFF.

As to this clone: The same CDR3 is also encoded by other DNA sequences in this sample. The rearrangement links TRBV9 to TRBJ1-2; D is possibly TRBD1 (6 bases). Germline CDR1 reads SGDLS; CDR2 reads YYNGEE. V lost 4 bases to trimming and J lost 7 bases, with 14 bases between them. CDR3 length: 13 residues. The CDR3, as DNA: TGTGCCAGCAGCCCCGGGGGCGCGGGTGGCTACACCTTC. It is translated as CASSPGGAGGYTF.